These 27 T cell receptor beta chains originate from one sample sequenced in a study of blood T cell repertoires in COVID-19. Assay: immunoSEQ multiplex PCR; the TCRdb copy retains only in-frame clones and omits some. The sample lists hundreds of thousands of clones; around 90% were seen once. Sequenced input: peripheral blood. These receptors all stem from a woman aged 18-29 years with acute or convalescent COVID-19.

J is TRBJ2-7 and V is TRBV6-5, with D maybe TRBD1 (5 bases). V gave up 5 bases and J gave up 1 base, with 12 bases separating them. The germline gives CDR1 MNHEY, CDR2 SVGAGI. CDR3 length equals 14 residues. In nucleotides, the CDR3 is TGTGCCAGCAGTCGACAGACCCCTTCCTACGAGCAGTACTTC. This gives the protein CASSRQTPSYEQYF.

V usage is TRBV5-4 and J usage is TRBJ1-6; the D gene is possibly TRBD1 (5 bases). Germline values: CDR1 SGHNT, CDR2 YYREEE (reference sequence). This CDR3 is built from 14 residues. V lost 0 bases, J lost 9 bases, and 10 bases lay in between. The CDR3, as DNA: TGTGCCAGCAGCTTGGACGGGGGGACTTCACCCCTCCACTTT. The encoded protein is CASSLDGGTSPLHF.

The rearrangement joins TRBV29-1 to TRBJ1-2, with unresolved D. Between the trimmed V and J ends, which lost 7 bases and 8 bases, there was a span of 14 bases. From germline, CDR1 is SQVTM and CDR2 ANQGSEA. There are 11 residues in the CDR3. The chain's CDR3 is CSAVLRSGYTF. In DNA, the CDR3 is TGCAGCGCGGTCCTTCGAAGCGGCTACACCTTC.

The rearrangement joins TRBV5-1 to TRBJ1-3; a weak D match, TRBD1 (6 bases). Trimming took 2 bases from V and 2 from J, leaving 11 bases between them. The germline gives CDR1 SGHRS, CDR2 YFSETQ. The CDR3 has 15 residues. This chain's CDR3 is CASSLGGTTGNTIYF. CDR3 DNA sequence: TGCGCCAGCAGCTTAGGGGGTACAACTGGAAACACCATATATTTT.

The chain is built from TRBV30 and TRBJ2-3; 8 nucleotides match TRBD2. The CDR3 is 14 amino acids. Per the germline V gene, CDR1 is GTSNPN and CDR2 is SVGIG (reference sequence). J lost 4 bases, V lost 5 bases, and 8 bases had no gene match. Here the CDR3 reads CAWGLATSADTQYF. The CDR3 DNA reads TGTGCCTGGGGACTAGCAACTAGCGCAGATACGCAGTATTTT.

This sequence joins TRBV28 and TRBJ1-2, with D uncertain. Trimming cost V 0 bases and J 8 bases, with 10 bases left between them. The CDR3 spans 13 residues. Germline-derived CDR1 and CDR2 are MDHEN and SYDVKM. CDR3 sequence: CASSLWEGRGYTF. For the CDR3, the DNA is TGTGCCAGCAGTTTATGGGAGGGTCGCGGCTACACCTTC.

The genes are TRBV6-5 and TRBJ1-1; tentative D call: TRBD1 (5 bases). Germline V gene sequence: CDR1 MNHEY, CDR2 SVGAGI. CDR3 length: 13 residues. V lost 8 bases and J 1 base, leaving 11 bases between the germline ends. The CDR3 DNA sequence: TGTGCCAGCCCTATTCAGGGGAACACTGAAGCTTTCTTT. Translating it yields CASPIQGNTEAFF.

The chain couples TRBV20-1 to TRBJ1-2; D ambiguous. V gave up 0 bases and J gave up 4 bases, with 3 bases separating them. The CDR3 runs 11 residues. The V gene's germline CDR1 is DFQATT and CDR2 SNEGSKA (reference sequence). The DNA of the CDR3 is TGCAGTGCTAGAGACAGCTATGGCTACACCTTC. Protein product: CSARDSYGYTF.

The rearrangement joins TRBV21-1 to TRBJ1-5; the tabulated D call, TRBD1, remains unverified against the DNA. TRBV21-1 constitutes a pseudogene. This CDR3 has 18 amino acids. The CDR3 bases are TGTGCCAGCAGCAAAATTTTGGGACAGCGATATAGCAATCAGCCCCAGCATTTT. It yields the protein CASSKILGQRYSNQPQHF.

V gene TRBV24-1 combines with J gene TRBJ2-3, with TRBD1 matching 7 bases. V gave up 7 bases and J gave up 3 bases; unmatched junction bases: 9. This CDR3 is built from 15 residues. Germline V gene sequence: CDR1 KGHDR, CDR2 SFDVKD. The CDR3 region is CATRGERGLTDTQYF. The CDR3 region has the DNA TGTGCCACCAGGGGGGAGAGGGGGCTGACAGATACGCAGTATTTT.

This clone was seen a single time. CDR3 nucleotide sequence: TGTGCCAGCTCACCAACAACAGGGTTAAGGGAGCAGTACTTC. It yields the protein CASSPTTGLREQYF. This chain connects TRBV18 to TRBJ2-7; a possible D gene is TRBD1 (6 bases). The CDR3 is 14 amino acids. The germline V gene encodes CDR1 KGHSH and CDR2 LQKENI. Trimming took off 2 bases at V and 7 bases at J, with 15 bases between the two ends.

The genes are TRBV28 and TRBJ2-7; TRBD2 agrees at 9 bases. The CDR3 is 14 residues long. The V gene's germline CDR1 is MDHEN and CDR2 SYDVKM. Germline trimming cut 6 bases from V and 2 bases from J; bases unmatched to any gene: 5. The CDR3 DNA is TGTGCCAGCAGGGTGGAGCGGGGGGCCTACGAGCAGTACTTC. Protein product: CASRVERGAYEQYF.

This chain's CDR3 is CASGPLGTGVTEAFF. CDR3 bases: TGTGCTAGTGGCCCGCTGGGGACAGGGGTGACTGAAGCTTTCTTT. This chain connects TRBV12-5 to TRBJ1-1; 10 bases are shared with TRBD1. The junction had 9 bases not matched to a gene; V was cut back by 6 bases and J by 5 bases. Germline V gene sequence: CDR1 LGHNT, CDR2 FRNRAP. The CDR3 covers 15 residues.

The genes are TRBV7-9 and TRBJ1-1; tentative D call: TRBD1 (5 bases). In germline, CDR1 is SEHNR, CDR2 FQNEAQ (reference sequence). Trimming took 7 bases from V and 0 from J, leaving 12 bases between them. This CDR3 has 14 residues. CDR3 sequence: CASTIGAMNTEAFF. The CDR3 DNA follows: TGTGCCAGCACCATAGGGGCTATGAACACTGAAGCTTTCTTT. Supplemented by reference TRBV7-9 and TRBJ1-1, the full variable domain reads DTGVSQNPRHKITKRGQNVTFRCDPISEHNRLYWYRQTLGQGPEFLTYFQNEAQLEKSRLLSDRFSAERPKGSFSTLEIQRTEQGDSAMYLCASTIGAMNTEAFFGQGTRLTVV.

The chain joins TRBV7-9 to TRBJ1-1; weak D call: TRBD1 (6 bases). The CDR3 has 12 amino acids. V was cut by 4 bases and J by 10 bases, with 13 bases left in between. Germline V gene lookup returns CDR1 SEHNR and CDR2 FQNEAQ (reference sequence). The CDR3 nucleotides read TGTGCCAGCAGCTCCAGGGGAGTGCGAGCTTTCTTT. This sequence encodes CASSSRGVRAFF.

V usage is TRBV7-6 and J usage is TRBJ1-1, with TRBD1 identical over 8 bases. The ends lost 4 bases at V and 0 bases at J; junction bases unmatched: 7. Germline V gene sequence: CDR1 SGHVS, CDR2 FNYEAQ. The CDR3 spans 16 residues. For the CDR3, the DNA is TGTGCCAGCAGCTCCCGGACAGGGCTAATGAACACTGAAGCTTTCTTT. Its protein is CASSSRTGLMNTEAFF.

This chain connects TRBV4-2 to TRBJ1-2; maybe TRBD1 (6 bases). Trimming pared 0 bases from V and 2 bases from J, leaving 16 bases between. In germline, CDR1 is LGHNA, CDR2 YNFKEQ. The CDR3 totals 17 residues. The CDR3, as DNA: TGTGCCAGCAGCCAAGAAAATAGGGGGGGCCGGAACTATGGCTACACCTTC. Translated, it gives CASSQENRGGRNYGYTF.

The CDR3 loop reads CARIDRGHYGYTF. In nucleotides, the CDR3 is TGTGCCAGGATAGACAGGGGGCACTATGGCTACACCTTC. This chain links TRBV21-1 with TRBJ1-2; the D segment call TRBD1 is taken from the table without a DNA check. TRBV21-1 is flagged as a pseudogene. The CDR3 sequence is 13 residues long.

This clone appeared a single time. The genes are TRBV5-1 and TRBJ1-1; D remains unclear. This CDR3 comprises 14 residues. In germline, CDR1 is SGHRS, CDR2 YFSETQ. V was clipped by 0 bases and J by 0 bases, with 6 bases between them. CDR3 residues: CASSLALLNTEAFF. As DNA, the CDR3 is TGCGCCAGCAGCTTGGCTCTACTGAACACTGAAGCTTTCTTT.

The chain has TRBV7-6 and TRBJ1-5; no clear D. CDR3 length: 15 amino acids. Trimming left V 7 bases short and J 6 bases short, with 19 bases between. The germline V gene has CDR1 SGHVS and CDR2 FNYEAQ. The CDR3 loop reads CASTSDPGSLQPQHF. CDR3 coding DNA: TGTGCCAGCACCTCAGACCCAGGCAGCCTTCAGCCCCAGCATTTT.

V gene TRBV3-1 (or the pseudogene TRBV3-2) combines with J gene TRBJ1-5; D uncertain. Deletions cut 0 bases from V and 6 bases from J, with 12 bases between. There are 15 residues in the CDR3. CDR1 is LGHDT, CDR2 YNNKEL, per germline (reference sequence). CDR3 in DNA: TGTGCCAGCAGCCAAGATTTAAGCGTGGCTCAGCCCCAGCATTTT. Encoded protein: CASSQDLSVAQPQHF.

V and J are TRBV18 and TRBJ2-3; possibly TRBD2 for D (5 bases). This CDR3 region has 15 residues. Germline V gives CDR1 KGHSH, CDR2 LQKENI. The ends were cut back, 3 bases at V and 1 base at J, with 11 bases in the middle. The CDR3 here is CASSPRVEGTDTQYF. CDR3 sequence (DNA): TGTGCCAGCTCACCTCGGGTGGAGGGCACAGATACGCAGTATTTT. Combining the CDR3 with reference TRBV18 and TRBJ2-3 gives the whole variable domain NAGVMQNPRHLVRRRGQEARLRCSPMKGHSHVYWYRQLPEEGLKFMVYLQKENIIDESGMPKERFSAEFPKEGPSILRIQQVVRGDSAAYFCASSPRVEGTDTQYFGPGTRLTVL.

J is TRBJ1-2 and V is TRBV5-1; 8 bases are a match to TRBD1. CDR1 and CDR2 (germline): SGHRS, YFSETQ. This CDR3 region has 14 residues. Trimming removed 3 bases from V and 1 base from J; junction bases left unmatched: 2. CDR3 sequence reads: CASSSTGVNYGYTF. The DNA of the CDR3 is TGCGCCAGCAGCTCGACAGGGGTTAACTATGGCTACACCTTC.

CDR3 loop: CASSELGGEQYF. The CDR3 DNA is TGTGCCAGCAGTGAATTGGGGGGCGAGCAGTACTTC. J is TRBJ2-7 and V is TRBV2; D might be TRBD2 (6 bases). Germline assignment: CDR1 SNHLY and CDR2 FYNNEI. Trimming removed 2 bases at V and 6 bases at J, with 8 bases between. The CDR3 has 12 amino acids.

V gene TRBV18 combines with J gene TRBJ1-2; D gene uncertain. Germline CDR1 reads KGHSH; CDR2 reads LQKENI. V lost 2 bases and J lost 2, with 9 bases in between. CDR3 size: 14 residues. Here the CDR3 reads CASSPSTENYGYTF. DNA of the CDR3: TGTGCCAGCTCACCAAGTACCGAGAACTATGGCTACACCTTC.

This rearrangement joins TRBV12-5 to TRBJ2-1; 13 bases are a match to TRBD2. The CDR3 sequence is 18 residues long. Per the germline V gene, CDR1 is LGHNT and CDR2 is FRNRAP. V was clipped by 3 bases and J by 6 bases; unmatched bases: 11. The CDR3 coding sequence is TGTGCTAGTGGTTTACCTCCCCCGGGACTAGCGGGGAGCAATGAGCAGTTCTTC. Its translation is CASGLPPPGLAGSNEQFF.

The V call is TRBV19, the J call TRBJ1-2, with a tentative D call TRBD1 (6 bases). V was clipped by 5 bases and J by 4 bases, with 11 bases between them. This CDR3 comprises 13 residues. CDR1 and CDR2 (germline): LNHDA, SQIVND (reference sequence). The CDR3 protein is CASSHRAAYGYTF. In DNA form, the CDR3 reads TGTGCCAGTAGTCACAGGGCCGCCTATGGCTACACCTTC.